This TCR beta chain is from a study of PD-1 blockade in classical Hodgkin lymphoma (dated by TCRdb to the early 2020s). In the study overall: Nivolumab dosing was 3 mg/kg intravenously every 2 weeks, continuing until either disease progression or unacceptable toxicity. The study used CyTOF and TCR beta sequencing to define a peripheral blood immune signature of response to PD-1 blockade in classical Hodgkin lymphoma. General conclusions and limits of the study: Baseline TCR diversity was reported to be lower in newly diagnosed patients than in healthy donors and to be lower still in relapsed/refractory patients. The study covered only a single clinical trial cohort, and the causes of the repertoire differences, possibly disease activity or prior therapy, were still not defined. Trial patients achieving complete response had baseline diversity similar to newly diagnosed patients, whereas partial responders and progressors had significantly lower diversity. CD4+ but not CD8+ TCR diversity rose significantly by C4D1 (p=0.0027 vs p=0.16), most apparent in complete responders (p=0.02). Lower diversity was seen in patients whose nivolumab began less than 1 year after ASCT, and these patients were left out of later analyses so that immune reconstitution would not confound the results.

Measured from the cysteine to the phenylalanine, the CDR3 is 13 residues long. Here the CDR3 DNA is all that survives: 39 bases in frame from base 1. From the germline V gene, CDR1 is MNHEY and CDR2 is SVGAGI. V is pared back by 0 bases and J by 6 bases, with 9 bases lying between the germline termini. The Qiagen DNeasy kit was used to extract genomic DNA from unsorted PBMCs and from the negatively selected CD4+ and CD8+ fractions. Amplification of TCR beta CDR3 regions was done by immunoSEQ multiplex PCR with primers that anneal to V and J segments. Amplification bias was minimized using a synthetic immune receptor repertoire, and residual bias was removed computationally after sequencing. Concerning the study's data processing: Repertoire diversity was quantified as the Shannon entropy index using custom Python scripts. Unsorted, CD4+ and CD8+ repertoires were analyzed separately, except for combined analyses in which CD4+ and CD8+ sequences were merged in silico. A clone was considered expanded if an increase in frequency of at least 2-fold after treatment relative to C1D1 was found, and a pseudocount of 0.5 was applied to clones undetected at baseline. Clones with 0 or 1 copy at C1D1 were classified as singleton clones, and clones with 2 or more copies were classified as non-singleton clones. Clones expanded in unsorted samples were annotated as CD4+, CD8+ or unknown by matching protein sequences in sorted samples from the same patient. Wilcoxon tests were applied to paired samples to test diversity changes from C1D1 to C4D1. The immuneACCESS repertoire file appears here via TCRdb, limited to in-frame rearrangements. These files lack a portion of the clones; in checked studies, under half of the deficit traces to unresolved V genes, and the cause of the others is not known. V, J and clone size were drawn from that table, and D and trimming were deduced from the DNA. The sample data list about 44,000 clones, and just over 65% of these were observed just once. The ten top clones hold around 3% of the sample.

Remarks on this clone: The target of this receptor is not known. No qualities accompany the bases; no much larger clone lies one base away.

The time point label, as the study defines it: cycle 4 day 1 (C4D1), after less than seven weeks of nivolumab. Relapse after autologous stem cell transplantation had occurred in all trial patients, and cohorts A, B and C were distinguished by prior brentuximab vedotin exposure. The trial cohort included some 53 patients with relapsed/refractory classical Hodgkin lymphoma, and each patient had a best overall response of complete response, partial response or progressive disease. Trial patients were treated with single-agent nivolumab in the multi-cohort phase II CheckMate 205 trial. An independent review committee assessed best overall response by applying the 2007 International Working Group response criteria. Trial PBMCs were obtained immediately prior to nivolumab initiation (C1D1) and on therapy at cycle 2 day 1 and cycle 4 day 1. Peripheral blood was collected in 8 mL Vacutainer Cell Preparation Tubes, from which PBMCs were isolated by centrifugation and then cryopreserved.

The source was peripheral blood mononuclear cells (PBMCs), collected before the fourth cycle of nivolumab. The source of this sequence is a human donor with classical Hodgkin lymphoma. The chain uses TRBV6-5 and TRBJ2-7; no D gene is confidently identified. The DNA sequence is given as TGTGCCAGCAGTTACTCGCCGTGGTTCGAGCAGTACTTC. The resulting protein is CASSYSPWFEQYF.